The 28 T cell receptor beta chains below all came from one sample that was sequenced in a study of early T cells in non-severe SARS-CoV-2 infection. TCRdb independently ran MiXCR on the 5' RACE reads; one entry per CDR3 protein. The table records 65,000 to 90,000 distinct CDR3 sequences, 9.5% to 15% of them present only once. The sequencing input was whole blood. The source is an adult who was a healthcare worker with PCR-confirmed SARS-CoV-2 infection or an uninfected control (not recorded which).

The CDR3: CASSIMGRPGTQYF. CDR3 bases: TGTGCCAGTAGTATCATGGGTCGCCCAGGTACGCAGTATTTT. V gene TRBV19 combines with J gene TRBJ2-3; D is ambiguous. The germline gives CDR1 LNHDA, CDR2 SQIVND (reference sequence). V was cut by 3 bases and J by 8 bases, with 15 bases left in between. The CDR3 is 14 amino acids.

This clonotype appeared a few times. This rearrangement joins TRBV10-3 to TRBJ2-5; TRBD2 is a possible D gene (6 bases). This CDR3 contains 13 residues. In germline, CDR1 is ENHRY, CDR2 SYGVKD. The germline V and J ends were trimmed by 8 bases and 2 bases, with 12 bases remaining between them. The CDR3 reads CAIGSGDQETQYF. CDR3 DNA sequence: TGTGCCATCGGTTCGGGGGATCAAGAGACCCAGTACTTC.

The J gene is TRBJ1-1, the V gene TRBV5-4, with TRBD1 as a possible D gene (5 bases). The germline V gene has CDR1 SGHNT and CDR2 YYREEE (reference sequence). Trimming removed 5 bases at V and 4 bases at J, with 12 bases between. The CDR3 extends over 13 amino acids. CDR3 DNA sequence: TGTGCCAGCAGAGCAGCGGGGGTCACTGAAGCTTTCTTT. Amino acid sequence: CASRAAGVTEAFF. The variable domain in full, with the rest retrieved from reference TRBV5-4 and TRBJ1-1, is ETGVTQSPTHLIKTRGQQVTLRCSSQSGHNTVSWYQQALGQGPQFIFQYYREEENGRGNFPPRFSGLQFPNYSSELNVNALELDDSALYLCASRAAGVTEAFFGQGTRLTVV.

This clonotype has more than one count but fewer than ten. This chain connects TRBV7-2 to TRBJ2-2; 9 nucleotides agree with TRBD2. The CDR3 consists of 16 residues. Germline-derived CDR1 and CDR2 are SGHTA and FQGNSA. With 1 base clipped from V and 6 bases from J, the junction kept 6 bases outside the gene matches. The CDR3 region is CASSLVSGGPAGELFF. The CDR3 DNA reads as TGTGCCAGCAGCTTAGTGAGCGGGGGGCCTGCCGGGGAGCTGTTTTTT.

This clonotype was recorded at least ten times. The rearrangement links TRBV2 to TRBJ2-1; no clear D gene. The ends were cut back, 7 bases at V and 5 bases at J, with 12 bases in the middle. CDR1 is SNHLY and CDR2 is FYNNEI in the germline V gene. The CDR3 has 13 residues. CDR3 amino acids: CASIREINNEQFF. In DNA, the CDR3 is TGTGCCAGCATAAGAGAGATCAACAATGAGCAGTTCTTC. Full variable domain (missing parts from reference TRBV2 and TRBJ2-1): EPEVTQTPSHQVTQMGQEVILRCVPISNHLYFYWYRQILGQKVEFLVSFYNNEISEKSEIFDDQFSVERPDGSNFTLKIRSTKLEDSAMYFCASIREINNEQFFGPGTRLTVL.

The chain combines TRBV11-2 with TRBJ2-5; the match to TRBD1 covers 7 bases. The V segment lost 5 bases and the J segment 4 bases; nucleotides outside the gene matches: 10. Germline loops: CDR1 SGHAT, CDR2 FQNNGV. The CDR3 is made up of 15 amino acids. DNA of the CDR3: TGTGCCAGCAGCAAAAAGGGGGCGCTTCGAGAGACCCAGTACTTC. Protein: CASSKKGALRETQYF.

This chain joins TRBV7-9 and TRBJ2-1, with 7 nucleotides matching TRBD1. With 8 bases clipped from V and 3 bases from J, the junction kept 4 bases outside the gene matches. Germline V gene data show CDR1 as SEHNR and CDR2 as FQNEAQ (reference sequence). The CDR3 has 13 amino acids. The CDR3 DNA sequence: TGTGCCAGCCCGACAGGGCACTACAATGAGCAGTTCTTC. This translates into CASPTGHYNEQFF.

The V gene is TRBV29-1, the J gene TRBJ2-4; D unresolved. The CDR3 runs to 12 residues. The germline V gene encodes CDR1 SQVTM and CDR2 ANQGSEA. The CDR3, as DNA: TGCAGTGTGGGCGGATCCAAAAACATTCAGTACTTC. Encoded protein: CSVGGSKNIQYF.

This clonotype was recorded a few times. This sequence joins TRBV29-1 and TRBJ2-3, with a tentative D call TRBD2 (5 bases). This CDR3 has 13 residues. The germline V gene encodes CDR1 SQVTM and CDR2 ANQGSEA. V lost 5 bases and J 4 bases, leaving 13 bases between the germline ends. CDR3 bases: TGCAGCGTTTACGGGAAGTTCGCAGATACGCAGTATTTT. Residues: CSVYGKFADTQYF.

This clonotype has a handful of counts. The rearrangement uses TRBV19 and TRBJ2-3, with TRBD1 matching 10 bases. The J segment lost 6 bases and the V segment lost 6 bases, leaving 3 bases of the junction unmatched. The germline CDR1 and CDR2 sequences are LNHDA and SQIVND (reference sequence). CDR3 length equals 13 residues. The CDR3 sequence is CASSPGQGDTQYF. CDR3 DNA sequence: TGTGCCAGTAGCCCGGGACAGGGGGATACGCAGTATTTT.

The chain carries TRBV13 and TRBJ2-1; tentative D call: TRBD1 (7 bases). CDR3 length: 17 residues. V lost 5 bases, J lost 9 bases, and 26 bases lay in between. CDR1 is PRHDT, CDR2 FYEKMQ, per germline (reference sequence). CDR3 in amino acids: CASSPNGGRDRRGEQFF. The CDR3, as DNA: TGTGCCAGCAGCCCCAACGGAGGGCGGGACAGAAGGGGTGAGCAGTTCTTC.

The chain is built from TRBV5-6 and TRBJ1-5; 7 nucleotides line up with TRBD1. V was pared by 4 bases and J by 0 bases, with 10 bases of the junction left unmatched. Germline values: CDR1 SGHDT, CDR2 YYEEEE. This CDR3 has 17 residues. CDR3 sequence: CASSAQGSLYSNQPQHF. Here the CDR3 DNA reads TGTGCCAGCAGCGCACAGGGGAGCCTCTATAGCAATCAGCCCCAGCATTTT.

The genes are TRBV6-1 and TRBJ2-3; 9 nucleotides agree with TRBD2. The V gene end was trimmed by 2 bases and the J gene end by 1 base; junction bases not matched to a gene: 4. CDR3 length: 16 residues. Germline values: CDR1 MNHNS, CDR2 SASEGT. CDR3 DNA: TGTGCCAGCAGTGAACAACGGACTAGCGGCACAGATACGCAGTATTTT. Translating it yields CASSEQRTSGTDTQYF.

The chain recombines TRBV29-1 with TRBJ2-1; 11 positions match TRBD2. V lost 7 bases to trimming and J lost 0 bases; unmatched junction nucleotides: 5. This CDR3 is 15 amino acids long. Looked up from germline, CDR1 is SQVTM and CDR2 is ANQGSEA. The CDR3 loop reads CSARTSGSSYNEQFF. The CDR3 coding sequence is TGCAGCGCCCGGACTAGCGGGTCCTCCTACAATGAGCAGTTCTTC.

The sample holds many counts of this clonotype. At one end, the junction sequence differs from germline, possibly due to a read error. The chain links TRBV7-3 to TRBJ1-1, with a possible D match to TRBD1 (6 bases). Germline-derived CDR1 and CDR2 are SGHTA and FQGTGA. The CDR3 is made up of 13 amino acids. Written as DNA, the CDR3 is TGCGCCAGCAGCCCACAGGGGAACACTGAAGCTTTCTTT. Protein sequence: CASSPQGNTEAFF.

This clonotype was observed a few times. This chain uses TRBV29-1 with TRBJ2-7; D perhaps matches TRBD2 (5 bases). This CDR3 is 11 amino acids long. V was pared by 1 base and J by 6 bases, with 7 bases between. The germline V gene encodes CDR1 SQVTM and CDR2 ANQGSEA. Written as DNA, the CDR3 is TGCAGCGTTGAAGTAGCGCCCGAGCAGTACTTC. Translating it yields CSVEVAPEQYF.

This clonotype was detected ten times or more. The chain combines TRBV9 with TRBJ1-2; D ambiguous. CDR3 length equals 12 residues. V gave up 3 bases and J gave up 7 bases, with 10 bases separating them. Germline-derived CDR1 and CDR2 are SGDLS and YYNGEE. The DNA for the CDR3 is TGTGCCAGCAGCGGGGCGGCAGCTGGCTACACCTTC. Residues: CASSGAAAGYTF.

This clonotype came up a few times. V gene TRBV12-3 or TRBV12-4 combines with J gene TRBJ2-5; tentatively, D is TRBD2 (5 bases). There are 14 residues in the CDR3. The ends were cut back, 3 bases at V and 5 bases at J, with 13 bases in the middle. This CDR3 is CASSFEGEVETQYF. The CDR3 bases are TGTGCCAGCAGTTTCGAGGGAGAAGTGGAGACCCAGTACTTC.

This clonotype came up many times. This CDR3 is CASSPQSSGNTIYF. The CDR3 DNA follows: TGTGCCAGCTCACCCCAAAGCTCTGGAAACACCATATATTTT. V and J are TRBV18 and TRBJ1-3; D is unclear. Trimming took 3 bases from V and 0 from J, leaving 6 bases between them. The CDR3 runs 14 residues. Germline V gives CDR1 KGHSH, CDR2 LQKENI.

The chain carries TRBV10-3 and TRBJ2-5; TRBD2 aligns across 8 bases. CDR1 and CDR2 (germline): ENHRY, SYGVKD. J was trimmed by 5 bases and V by 6 bases; bases with no gene match: 17. CDR3 length: 17 residues. This chain's CDR3 is CAISPLPSGGARETQYF. The CDR3 DNA reads TGTGCCATCAGCCCCCTACCCTCCGGGGGGGCCCGCGAGACCCAGTACTTC.

This clonotype was recorded many times. CDR3 nucleotides: TGTGCCAGCGCTTCTCTACAGGTTGAAAACACTGAAGCTTTCTTT. Its translation is CASASLQVENTEAFF. The chain links TRBV6-5 to TRBJ1-1; a weak D match, TRBD1 (5 bases). Trimming stripped 8 bases from V and 2 bases from J, with 18 bases between. This CDR3 has 15 residues. Germline CDR1 reads MNHEY; CDR2 reads SVGAGI.

The chain is built from TRBV28 and TRBJ2-7; 10 nucleotides align to TRBD2. V shed 8 bases and J 7 bases; nucleotides not matched to a gene: 8. The germline V gene has CDR1 MDHEN and CDR2 SYDVKM. The CDR3 spans 13 residues. CDR3 sequence reads: CASHSGRPGEQYF. The CDR3 DNA sequence: TGTGCCAGCCATAGCGGGAGGCCGGGAGAGCAGTACTTC.

The V and J genes are TRBV4-1 and TRBJ2-3; no reliable D call. Germline CDR1 and CDR2: MGHRA and YSYEKL. Trimming pared 2 bases from V and 5 bases from J, leaving 17 bases between. The CDR3 is made up of 16 amino acids. The chain's CDR3 is CASSQTPGARVDTQYF. CDR3 sequence (DNA): TGCGCCAGCAGCCAAACCCCCGGAGCCCGGGTAGATACGCAGTATTTT.

The chain couples TRBV29-1 to TRBJ2-1; no definite D call. Germline CDR1 and CDR2: SQVTM and ANQGSEA. V gave up 2 bases and J gave up 12 bases, with 17 bases separating them. The CDR3 extends over 13 amino acids. This chain's CDR3 is CSVESNLLSVQFF. The CDR3 coding sequence is TGCAGCGTTGAATCGAATCTACTGAGTGTGCAGTTCTTC.

At least ten counts were recorded for this clonotype. The chain recombines TRBV20-1 with TRBJ2-1; D tentatively reads TRBD1 or TRBD2 (6 bases each). This CDR3 comprises 15 residues. V was shortened by 3 bases and J by 2 bases, with 14 bases between the two germline ends. Per germline, CDR1 DFQATT and CDR2 SNEGSKA (reference sequence). This CDR3 is CSASSPGGPYNEQFF. The CDR3 bases are TGCAGTGCTAGTTCTCCCGGGGGCCCCTACAATGAGCAGTTCTTC.

In its sample, this clonotype was seen many times. CDR3 amino acids: CASSQGAYGGGVNTGELFF. CDR3 nucleotides: TGTGCCAGCAGCCAAGGGGCTTACGGAGGCGGTGTAAACACCGGGGAGCTGTTTTTT. The chain is built from TRBV4-2 and TRBJ2-2, with D tentatively TRBD2 (5 bases). Germline assignment: CDR1 LGHNA and CDR2 YNFKEQ. The CDR3 is made up of 19 amino acids. Deletions cut 1 base from V and 2 bases from J, with 20 bases between.

The rearrangement uses TRBV29-1 and TRBJ1-2; 10 bases line up with TRBD1. The CDR3 length is 13 residues. Germline values: CDR1 SQVTM, CDR2 ANQGSEA. The ends lost 7 bases at V and 2 bases at J; junction bases unmatched: 4. CDR3 sequence reads: CSAEGQGNYGYTF. The CDR3 DNA sequence: TGCAGCGCCGAGGGACAGGGGAACTATGGCTACACCTTC.

This clonotype came up a few times. The rearrangement joins TRBV7-9 to TRBJ2-6, with 9 positions matching TRBD1. Trimming took 5 bases from V and 0 from J; bases not matched to a gene: 8. The CDR3 has 18 amino acids. Germline V gene sequence: CDR1 SEHNR, CDR2 FQNEAQ (reference sequence). CDR3 residues: CASSQWTGANSGANVLTF. The CDR3 DNA reads as TGTGCCAGCAGCCAATGGACAGGGGCTAACTCTGGGGCCAACGTCCTGACTTTC.